The 27 T cell receptor beta chains reported below all come from one sample, sequenced in a study of CD4+ T cells in melanoma. Assay used: immunoSEQ multiplex PCR; TCRdb lists only in-frame clones, some missing. The sample carries about 50,000 clones, roughly nine tenths recorded once. The sequenced sample consisted of peripheral blood. All receptors come from a human donor with melanoma.

The genes are TRBV10-3 and TRBJ2-3; no reliable D call. The CDR3 runs to 14 residues. Trimming shortened V by 5 bases and J by 0 bases, and 9 bases separated the two germline ends. The germline V gene has CDR1 ENHRY and CDR2 SYGVKD. CDR3 DNA sequence: TGTGCCATCAGTAGGCAAACAAGCACAGATACGCAGTATTTT. Translating gives CAISRQTSTDTQYF.

The chain uses TRBV5-8 and TRBJ1-6; D unclear. This CDR3 is built from 12 residues. Germline V gene data show CDR1 as SGHTS and CDR2 as YDEGEE. V dropped 5 bases and J dropped 9 bases, with 9 bases sitting between them. The chain's CDR3 is CASRKESSPLHF. The CDR3 nucleotides are TGTGCCAGCAGAAAGGAGAGTTCACCCCTCCACTTT.

The chain's CDR3 is CASSQDDSISPLHF. CDR3 coding DNA: TGTGCCAGCAGCCAAGATGACAGTATTTCACCCCTCCACTTT. This chain uses TRBV4-2 with TRBJ1-6; possible D gene TRBD1, 5 bases. The V end lost 0 bases, the J end lost 9 bases, and 9 bases lay between the germline ends. CDR1 is LGHNA, CDR2 YNFKEQ, per germline. The CDR3 covers 14 residues.

J is TRBJ2-2 and V is TRBV5-5; a possible D gene is TRBD2 (5 bases). V lost 4 bases and J lost 4, with 14 bases in between. Germline values: CDR1 SGHKS, CDR2 YYEKEE (reference sequence). This CDR3 is built from 15 residues. CDR3 nucleotide sequence: TGTGCCAGCAGCAAAGGGCAAGAGGGCACCGGGGAGCTGTTTTTT. It codes for CASSKGQEGTGELFF.

The J gene is TRBJ2-3, the V gene TRBV7-2; no clear D. Germline lookup yields CDR1 SGHTA and CDR2 FQGNSA. V was cut by 3 bases and J by 3 bases, with 7 bases left in between. CDR3 length: 13 residues. The CDR3 DNA sequence: TGTGCCAGCAGCTTTGAAATTACAGATACGCAGTATTTT. This sequence encodes CASSFEITDTQYF.

The chain couples TRBV6-1 to TRBJ2-3; D ambiguous. Deletions cut 7 bases from V and 0 bases from J, with 11 bases between. This CDR3 contains 14 residues. Germline CDR1 is MNHNS and CDR2 is SASEGT. CDR3 sequence: CASTERDSTDTQYF. Here the CDR3 DNA reads TGTGCCAGCACCGAAAGGGATAGCACAGATACGCAGTATTTT.

The rearrangement uses TRBV19 and TRBJ1-6; D is uncertain. This CDR3 contains 16 residues. Germline loops: CDR1 LNHDA, CDR2 SQIVND (reference sequence). Trimming pared 5 bases from V and 0 bases from J, leaving 11 bases between. Here the CDR3 DNA reads TGTGCCAGTAGTCTCGGGTATAGCTCCTATAATTCACCCCTCCACTTT. Its translation is CASSLGYSSYNSPLHF. The full variable domain, rest sourced from reference TRBV19 and TRBJ1-6, is DGGITQSPKYLFRKEGQNVTLSCEQNLNHDAMYWYRQDPGQGLRLIYYSQIVNDFQKGDIAEGYSVSREKKESFPLTVTSAQKNPTAFYLCASSLGYSSYNSPLHFGNGTRLTVT.

V and J are TRBV28 and TRBJ1-5, with no clear D. Trimming cost V 1 base and J 0 bases, with 10 bases left between them. Germline V gene lookup returns CDR1 MDHEN and CDR2 SYDVKM. The CDR3 runs to 16 residues. CDR3 loop: CASSLSGFYSNQPQHF. The DNA of the CDR3 is TGTGCCAGCAGTTTATCCGGGTTCTATAGCAATCAGCCCCAGCATTTT.

The V and J genes are TRBV5-1 and TRBJ2-5; a possible D gene is TRBD1 (7 bases). The CDR3 runs 14 residues. Per the germline V gene, CDR1 is SGHRS and CDR2 is YFSETQ. The V end lost 0 bases, the J end lost 7 bases, and 13 bases lay between the germline ends. DNA for the CDR3: TGCGCCAGCAGCTTGGAAGGGCAGGGGGGGACCCAGTACTTC. It codes for CASSLEGQGGTQYF.

The chain has TRBV6-5 and TRBJ1-5; no clear D. Looked up from germline, CDR1 is MNHEY and CDR2 is SVGAGI. This CDR3 is 14 amino acids long. Trimming shortened V by 5 bases and J by 7 bases, and 15 bases separated the two germline ends. The CDR3 protein is CASSPFGVEQPQHF. The CDR3 region has the DNA TGTGCCAGCAGTCCATTCGGGGTTGAGCAGCCCCAGCATTTT.

This chain links TRBV6-4 with TRBJ2-5; 12 bases map to TRBD2. The junction had 3 bases not matched to a gene; V was cut back by 5 bases and J by 5 bases. Germline V gene lookup returns CDR1 MRHNA and CDR2 SNTAGT. This CDR3 is built from 14 residues. CDR3 loop: CASSPSGGAETQYF. CDR3 nucleotide sequence: TGTGCCAGCAGTCCTAGCGGGGGGGCCGAGACCCAGTACTTC.

This clone is classed as medium-sized. The chain couples TRBV29-1 to TRBJ1-2; no clear D. This CDR3 is 11 amino acids long. Per the germline V gene, CDR1 is SQVTM and CDR2 is ANQGSEA. V was trimmed by 4 bases and J by 6 bases, leaving 9 bases between them. CDR3 nucleotide sequence: TGCAGCGTTGTAACTGGTAATGGCTACACCTTC. This sequence encodes CSVVTGNGYTF.

The table lists this clone with a few counts. This chain uses TRBV7-2 with TRBJ2-5; TRBD1 agrees at 7 bases. The germline V gene encodes CDR1 SGHTA and CDR2 FQGNSA. The ends lost 5 bases at V and 1 base at J; junction bases unmatched: 4. CDR3 length: 14 residues. The CDR3 protein is CASSRSGGQETQYF. The DNA of the CDR3 is TGTGCCAGCAGCCGATCAGGGGGCCAAGAGACCCAGTACTTC.

The chain carries TRBV7-9 and TRBJ2-3, with no clear D. V was pared by 1 base and J by 6 bases, with 5 bases between. CDR1 and CDR2 from the germline V gene are SEHNR and FQNEAQ (reference sequence). The CDR3 consists of 12 residues. The CDR3 sequence: CASSLVGDTQYF. DNA of the CDR3: TGTGCCAGCAGCTTAGTTGGGGATACGCAGTATTTT.

The chain couples TRBV5-1 to TRBJ2-2; TRBD1 matches 10 bases. Germline loops: CDR1 SGHRS, CDR2 YFSETQ. The CDR3 is made up of 16 amino acids. V lost 2 bases and J lost 4; bases outside the gene matches: 5. The CDR3 bases are TGCGCCAGCAGCTTAGACAGGGGGCGTTCCACCGGGGAGCTGTTTTTT. Protein sequence: CASSLDRGRSTGELFF.

V usage is TRBV9 and J usage is TRBJ1-4, with 7 bases that match TRBD1. The CDR3 spans 16 residues. Trimming removed 3 bases from V and 2 bases from J; junction bases left unmatched: 7. Germline V gives CDR1 SGDLS, CDR2 YYNGEE. The CDR3 loop is CASSASYRGTNEKLFF. CDR3 sequence (DNA): TGTGCCAGCAGCGCAAGCTACAGGGGCACTAATGAAAAACTGTTTTTT.

The J gene is TRBJ2-1, the V gene TRBV7-9, with TRBD2 as a possible D gene (6 bases). The CDR3 is 14 residues long. Germline assignment: CDR1 SEHNR and CDR2 FQNEAQ (reference sequence). The germline V and J ends were trimmed by 5 bases and 7 bases, with 15 bases remaining between them. CDR3 sequence (DNA): TGTGCCAGCAGCCGGCGGGAACTCCGGAATGAGCAGTTCTTC. Translating gives CASSRRELRNEQFF. Looking up the rest from reference TRBV7-9 and TRBJ2-1 gives the full variable domain: DTGVSQNPRHKITKRGQNVTFRCDPISEHNRLYWYRQTLGQGPEFLTYFQNEAQLEKSRLLSDRFSAERPKGSFSTLEIQRTEQGDSAMYLCASSRRELRNEQFFGPGTRLTVL.

The chain has TRBV7-2 and TRBJ2-7; no clear D gene. Germline V gene data show CDR1 as SGHTA and CDR2 as FQGNSA. The CDR3 contains 13 residues. Trimming took off 1 base at V and 10 bases at J, with 14 bases between the two ends. The CDR3 loop is CASSLGRLDNQYF. CDR3 coding DNA: TGTGCCAGCAGCTTAGGGCGATTAGATAACCAGTACTTC.

V and J are TRBV7-2 and TRBJ2-3; D gene unclear. V was pared by 2 bases and J by 4 bases, with 4 bases between. The CDR3 runs 12 residues. Looked up from germline, CDR1 is SGHTA and CDR2 is FQGNSA. This CDR3 is CASSLMPDTQYF. The CDR3 nucleotides are TGTGCCAGCAGCTTAATGCCAGATACGCAGTATTTT.

V and J are TRBV5-5 and TRBJ1-4, with D unresolved. The CDR3 runs to 14 residues. CDR1 and CDR2 from the germline V gene are SGHKS and YYEKEE (reference sequence). The V end lost 2 bases, the J end lost 4 bases, and 9 bases lay between the germline ends. CDR3 protein: CASSFRPSNEKLFF. The CDR3, as DNA: TGTGCCAGCAGCTTCAGACCGAGTAATGAAAAACTGTTTTTT.

This clone appeared a single time. This chain links TRBV19 with TRBJ1-1, with D possibly being TRBD1 (6 bases). This CDR3 is 17 amino acids long. V lost 3 bases and J 2 bases, leaving 19 bases between the germline ends. Germline-derived CDR1 and CDR2 are LNHDA and SQIVND (reference sequence). CDR3 sequence reads: CASSIGTREGENTEAFF. For the CDR3, the DNA is TGTGCCAGTAGTATCGGGACCAGGGAGGGGGAAAACACTGAAGCTTTCTTT.

The J gene is TRBJ1-1, the V gene TRBV5-1; D gene unclear. Germline CDR1 and CDR2: SGHRS and YFSETQ. CDR3 length: 14 amino acids. V lost 2 bases, J lost 8 bases, and 16 bases lay in between. In nucleotides, the CDR3 is TGCGCCAGCAGCTTTTCTCAGTCGCTGGGAGAAGCTTTCTTT. Amino acids: CASSFSQSLGEAFF.

The chain couples TRBV11-2 to TRBJ1-1, with D possibly being TRBD1 (6 bases). From germline, CDR1 is SGHAT and CDR2 FQNNGV. Trimming removed 4 bases from V and 6 bases from J, with 12 bases in between. The CDR3 length is 13 residues. The DNA of the CDR3 is TGTGCCAGCAGCTGGAAGGGGGTAGCTGAAGCTTTCTTT. Protein sequence: CASSWKGVAEAFF.

This sequence joins TRBV4-1 and TRBJ1-4; D unresolved. The CDR3 consists of 16 residues. Between the trimmed V and J ends, which lost 0 bases and 5 bases, there was a span of 13 bases. CDR1 is MGHRA and CDR2 is YSYEKL in the germline V gene. The CDR3 loop is CASSQDRADSNEKLFF. CDR3 nucleotide sequence: TGCGCCAGCAGCCAAGATCGGGCGGACTCAAATGAAAAACTGTTTTTT.

The gene calls are TRBV2 and TRBJ2-2, with unresolved D. The CDR3 contains 13 residues. Germline CDR1 reads SNHLY; CDR2 reads FYNNEI. V was cut by 7 bases and J by 5 bases, with 11 bases left in between. The CDR3 here is CASTKEVTGELFF. The CDR3 DNA reads TGTGCCAGCACAAAAGAAGTTACCGGGGAGCTGTTTTTT.

V gene TRBV28 combines with J gene TRBJ1-1; D is unclear. This CDR3 contains 12 residues. Looked up from germline, CDR1 is MDHEN and CDR2 is SYDVKM. V gave up 2 bases and J gave up 1 base, with 2 bases separating them. The DNA of the CDR3 is TGTGCCAGCAGTTTAAAGAACACTGAAGCTTTCTTT. It encodes CASSLKNTEAFF.

This chain joins TRBV6-6 and TRBJ1-4; D is possibly TRBD1 (6 bases). Trimming left V 5 bases short and J 3 bases short, with 10 bases between. CDR3 size: 14 residues. CDR1 is MNHNY, CDR2 SVGAGI, per germline (reference sequence). The CDR3 DNA reads TGTGCCAGCAGTGTGACAGGCCCTAATGAAAAACTGTTTTTT. Protein sequence: CASSVTGPNEKLFF.